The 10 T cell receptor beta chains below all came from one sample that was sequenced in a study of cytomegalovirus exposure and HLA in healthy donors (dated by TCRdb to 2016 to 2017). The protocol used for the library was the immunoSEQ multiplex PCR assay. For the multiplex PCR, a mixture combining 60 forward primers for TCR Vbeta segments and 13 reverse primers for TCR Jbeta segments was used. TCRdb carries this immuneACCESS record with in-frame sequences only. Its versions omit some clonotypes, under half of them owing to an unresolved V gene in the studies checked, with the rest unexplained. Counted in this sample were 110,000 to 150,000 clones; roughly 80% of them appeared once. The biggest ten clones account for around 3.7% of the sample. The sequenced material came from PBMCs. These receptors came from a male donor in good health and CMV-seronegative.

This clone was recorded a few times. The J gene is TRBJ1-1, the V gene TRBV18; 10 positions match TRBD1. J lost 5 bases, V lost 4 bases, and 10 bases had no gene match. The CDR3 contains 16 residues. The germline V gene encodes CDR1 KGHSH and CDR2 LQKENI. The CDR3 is CASSRDRGVGRTEAFF. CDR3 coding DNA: TGTGCCAGCTCACGGGACAGGGGTGTTGGTCGGACTGAAGCTTTCTTT.

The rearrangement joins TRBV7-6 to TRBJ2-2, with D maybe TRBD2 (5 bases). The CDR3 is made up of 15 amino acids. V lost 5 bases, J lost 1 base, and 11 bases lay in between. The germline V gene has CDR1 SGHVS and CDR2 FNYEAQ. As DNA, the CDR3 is TGTGCCAGCAGCATGCATGCGGGGAACACCGGGGAGCTGTTTTTT. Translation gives CASSMHAGNTGELFF.

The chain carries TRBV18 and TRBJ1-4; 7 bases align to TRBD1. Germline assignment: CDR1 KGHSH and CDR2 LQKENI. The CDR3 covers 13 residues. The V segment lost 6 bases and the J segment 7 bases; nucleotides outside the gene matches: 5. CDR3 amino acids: CASSRGQTEKLFF. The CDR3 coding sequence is TGTGCCAGCTCCAGGGGACAGACTGAAAAACTGTTTTTT.

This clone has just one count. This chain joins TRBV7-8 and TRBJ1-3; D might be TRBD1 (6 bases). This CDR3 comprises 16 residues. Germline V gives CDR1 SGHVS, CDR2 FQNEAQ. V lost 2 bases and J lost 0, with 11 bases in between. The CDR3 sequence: CASSLKSRGSGNTIYF. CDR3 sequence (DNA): TGTGCCAGCAGCTTAAAATCCAGGGGCTCTGGAAACACCATATATTTT.

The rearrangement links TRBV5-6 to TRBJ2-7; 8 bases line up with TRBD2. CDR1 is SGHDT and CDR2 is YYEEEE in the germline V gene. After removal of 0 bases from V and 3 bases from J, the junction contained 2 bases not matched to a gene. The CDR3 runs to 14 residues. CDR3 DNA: TGTGCCAGCAGCTTGGGAGCGGGGGACTACGAGCAGTACTTC. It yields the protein CASSLGAGDYEQYF.

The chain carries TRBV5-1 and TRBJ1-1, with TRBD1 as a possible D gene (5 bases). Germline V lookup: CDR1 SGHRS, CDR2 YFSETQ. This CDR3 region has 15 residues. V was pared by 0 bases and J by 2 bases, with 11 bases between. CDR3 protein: CASSLVGGPNTEAFF. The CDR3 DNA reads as TGCGCCAGCAGCTTGGTCGGGGGACCCAACACTGAAGCTTTCTTT.

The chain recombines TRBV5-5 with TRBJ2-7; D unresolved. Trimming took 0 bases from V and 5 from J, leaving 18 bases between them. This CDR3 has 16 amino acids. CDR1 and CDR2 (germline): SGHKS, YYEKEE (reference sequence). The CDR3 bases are TGTGCCAGCAGCTTGGGTGAGTGGTCGATGTTCAACGAGCAGTACTTC. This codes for CASSLGEWSMFNEQYF.

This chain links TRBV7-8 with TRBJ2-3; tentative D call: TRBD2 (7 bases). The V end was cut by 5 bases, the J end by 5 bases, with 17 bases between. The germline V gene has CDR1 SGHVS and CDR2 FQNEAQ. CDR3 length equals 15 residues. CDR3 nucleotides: TGTGCCAGCAGCCGGGGGGACACCCTCCGAGATACGCAGTATTTT. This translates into CASSRGDTLRDTQYF.

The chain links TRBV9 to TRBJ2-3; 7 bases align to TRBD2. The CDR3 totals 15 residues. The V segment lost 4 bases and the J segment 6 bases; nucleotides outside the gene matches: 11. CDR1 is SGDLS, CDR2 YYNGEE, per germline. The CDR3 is CASSPWGRDDDTQYF. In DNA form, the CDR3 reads TGTGCCAGCAGCCCATGGGGGAGGGATGACGATACGCAGTATTTT.

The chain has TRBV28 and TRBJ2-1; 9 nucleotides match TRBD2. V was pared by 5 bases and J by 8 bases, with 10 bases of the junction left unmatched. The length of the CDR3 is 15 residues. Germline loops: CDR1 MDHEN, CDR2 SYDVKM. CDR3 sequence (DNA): TGTGCCAGCAGTACCGGGACTAGCCTACATCATGAGCAGTTCTTC. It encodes CASSTGTSLHHEQFF.